Listed below are T cell receptor beta chains from one sample, sequenced in a study of blood T cell repertoires in COVID-19. Produced via immunoSEQ multiplex PCR; TCRdb's table is partial and in-frame only. This sample has roughly 240,000 clones, with about 90% found just once. The specimen sequenced was peripheral blood. Receptors originate from a young woman who had recovered from COVID-19. Each CDR3 is given with its conserved first and last residue. D genes are given only for firm matches. The size entry is marked missing in some rows and otherwise reads once, few, many or a size class.

few	NA	TRBV6-5	TRBJ2-7	CASIYNSGTYEQYF	TGTGCCAGCATTTACAACTCAGGGACCTACGAGCAGTACTTC
NA	TRBD1	TRBV12-3/TRBV12-4	TRBJ1-2	CATLRDRGYGYTF	TGTGCCACCCTTCGGGACAGGGGTTATGGCTACACCTTC
NA	NA	TRBV7-2	TRBJ1-2	CASSLDRRYGYTF	TGTGCCAGCAGCTTAGATCGGAGATATGGCTACACCTTC
few	NA	TRBV23-1	TRBJ2-1	CASSHRDRVFGLAGDNEQFF	TGCGCCAGCAGTCACCGGGACAGGGTGTTTGGGCTAGCGGGTGATAATGAGCAGTTCTTC
NA	NA	TRBV27	TRBJ1-1	CASSLHEVNTEAFF	TGTGCCAGCAGTTTACACGAGGTCAACACTGAAGCTTTCTTT
many	TRBD1	TRBV18	TRBJ1-2	CASSPGQNYGYTF	TGTGCCAGCTCACCGGGACAGAACTATGGCTACACCTTC
NA	NA	TRBV5-4	TRBJ1-5	CASSLDGRSNQPQHF	TGTGCCAGCAGCTTGGATGGGAGGAGCAATCAGCCCCAGCATTTT
NA	NA	TRBV6-1	TRBJ1-4	CASSEEHRANEKLFF	TGTGCCAGCAGTGAAGAGCACAGGGCTAATGAAAAACTGTTTTTT
NA	NA	TRBV6-6	TRBJ2-6	CASSTSAGANVLTF	TGTGCCAGCAGTACAAGTGCTGGGGCCAACGTCCTGACTTTC
NA	TRBD1	TRBV7-8	TRBJ1-3	CASSLYRSGTGAGNTIYF	TGTGCCAGCAGCTTATATCGATCCGGGACAGGGGCTGGAAACACCATATATTTT
once	NA	TRBV7-5	TRBJ1-5	CARSLGRGHTHYSNQPQHF	TGTGCCAGAAGCTTAGGCAGGGGGCATACCCATTATAGCAATCAGCCCCAGCATTTT
NA	NA	TRBV6-1	TRBJ1-5	CASSEPGGFQPQHF	TGTGCCAGCAGTGAACCCGGGGGTTTCCAGCCCCAGCATTTT
NA	NA	TRBV19	TRBJ2-2	CASIPGGSVTGELFF	TGTGCCAGTATCCCTGGAGGGTCGGTCACCGGGGAGCTGTTTTTT
once	NA	TRBV18	TRBJ1-1	CASSQDSYTEAFF	TGTGCCAGCTCACAAGACAGTTACACTGAAGCTTTCTTT
NA	NA	TRBV3-1/TRBV3-2	TRBJ1-1	CASSLQGRGSEAFF	TGTGCCAGCAGCCTCCAGGGTCGGGGGAGTGAAGCTTTCTTT
once	TRBD1	TRBV6-5	TRBJ2-5	CASTRQGTGETQYF	TGTGCCAGCACACGACAGGGTACGGGGGAGACCCAGTACTTC
NA	NA	TRBV9	TRBJ1-3	CASSVTGSGNTIYF	TGTGCCAGCAGCGTGACAGGCTCTGGAAACACCATATATTTT
NA	NA	TRBV27	TRBJ2-1	CASKSGGPYNEQFF	TGTGCCAGCAAGAGCGGAGGCCCCTACAATGAGCAGTTCTTC
NA	NA	TRBV3-1/TRBV3-2	TRBJ2-1	CASSGARRSYNEQFF	TGTGCCAGCAGCGGAGCCCGACGCTCCTACAATGAGCAGTTCTTC
NA	NA	TRBV5-1	TRBJ1-4	CASSVEGATNEKLFF	TGCGCCAGCAGCGTGGAAGGAGCAACTAATGAAAAACTGTTTTTT
NA	NA	TRBV29-1	TRBJ2-1	CSGVVGVVIDEQFF	TGCAGCGGTGTTGTCGGGGTGGTTATCGATGAGCAGTTCTTC
NA	TRBD2	TRBV5-4	TRBJ2-1	CASSRTSGGGDEQFF	TGTGCCAGCAGCCGGACTAGCGGGGGCGGTGATGAGCAGTTCTTC
NA	NA	TRBV5-1	TRBJ2-4	CASSDSKNIQYF	TGCGCCAGCAGTGACAGCAAAAACATTCAGTACTTC
once	NA	TRBV11-3	TRBJ2-5	CANPLEGAFQETQYF	TGTGCCAATCCATTGGAGGGGGCCTTCCAAGAGACCCAGTACTTC
NA	NA	TRBV20-1	TRBJ1-2	CSAQQVYYTF	TGCAGTGCTCAACAGGTTTACTACACCTTC
NA	TRBD1	TRBV5-1	TRBJ1-2	CASSPGQGNYGYTF	TGCGCCAGCAGCCCGGGACAGGGGAACTATGGCTACACCTTC
NA	NA	TRBV3-1/TRBV3-2	TRBJ2-1	CASSQEILARYNEQFF	TGTGCCAGCAGCCAAGAAATCCTAGCGCGCTACAATGAGCAGTTCTTC
NA	NA	TRBV12-5	TRBJ1-5	CASGLGEDWPQHF	TGTGCTAGTGGTTTAGGGGAGGATTGGCCCCAGCATTTT
NA	TRBD1	TRBV2	TRBJ1-6	CASRAGTGLGSPLHF	TGTGCCAGCAGGGCCGGGACAGGGCTGGGTTCACCCCTCCACTTT
NA	TRBD2	TRBV7-2	TRBJ2-5	CASSLLAGGETQYF	TGTGCCAGCAGCTTACTAGCGGGGGGTGAGACCCAGTACTTC
NA	NA	TRBV7-6	TRBJ2-7	CASSANTGHGSEQYF	TGTGCCAGCAGCGCAAATACAGGGCATGGGTCCGAGCAGTACTTC
NA	NA	TRBV9	TRBJ1-2	CASSFPGEGGDGYTF	TGTGCCAGCAGCTTCCCGGGTGAGGGCGGGGATGGCTACACCTTC
NA	TRBD2	TRBV5-1	TRBJ2-5	CASSLSSSGGVQETQYF	TGCGCCAGCAGCTTGTCGAGTAGCGGGGGGGTCCAAGAGACCCAGTACTTC
NA	NA	TRBV25-1	TRBJ1-2	CASSGGVYGYTF	TGTGCCAGCAGTGGGGGGGTCTATGGCTACACCTTC
NA	TRBD2	TRBV3-1/TRBV3-2	TRBJ2-3	CASSQDGNGGVTDTQYF	TGTGCCAGCAGCCAAGATGGTAACGGGGGGGTTACAGATACGCAGTATTTT
NA	TRBD1	TRBV6-5	TRBJ2-5	CASSLGQGASETQYF	TGTGCCAGCAGTTTGGGACAGGGGGCATCAGAGACCCAGTACTTC
once	TRBD1	TRBV18	TRBJ2-1	CASSLHRDRDRNEQFF	TGTGCCAGCTCACTTCACCGGGACAGGGATCGGAATGAGCAGTTCTTC
once	NA	TRBV7-6	TRBJ1-2	CASSLGGHYGYTF	TGTGCCAGCAGCTTAGGTGGCCACTATGGCTACACCTTC
NA	TRBD2	TRBV5-6	TRBJ2-6	CASSLLGLASGANVLTF	TGTGCCAGCAGCTTGTTGGGACTAGCTTCCGGGGCCAACGTCCTGACTTTC
NA	TRBD2	TRBV9	TRBJ2-5	CASSVAGAGAETQYF	TGTGCCAGCAGCGTAGCTGGAGCGGGGGCTGAGACCCAGTACTTC
NA	TRBD1	TRBV5-6	TRBJ1-6	CASSRSGQGGGNSPLHF	TGTGCCAGCAGCCGATCCGGACAGGGCGGGGGTAATTCACCCCTCCACTTT
NA	TRBD1	TRBV5-1	TRBJ1-2	CASSLEGTAYGYTF	TGCGCCAGCAGCTTGGAGGGGACAGCCTATGGCTACACCTTC
NA	TRBD2	TRBV4-3	TRBJ2-2	CASSPQRGGWTGELFF	TGCGCCAGCAGCCCCCAGCGGGGGGGGTGGACCGGGGAGCTGTTTTTT
NA	TRBD2	TRBV11-2	TRBJ2-7	CASSLGFAGGFSYEQYF	TGTGCCAGCAGCTTAGGTTTTGCGGGGGGTTTTAGCTACGAGCAGTACTTC
NA	NA	TRBV14	TRBJ2-1	CASSQWRTASHNEQFF	TGTGCCAGCAGCCAATGGAGGACAGCTTCGCACAATGAGCAGTTCTTC
NA	NA	TRBV11-1	TRBJ2-5	CASSLESGDIQETQYF	TGTGCCAGCAGCTTAGAGAGCGGGGACATACAAGAGACCCAGTACTTC
NA	TRBD2	TRBV7-9	TRBJ2-7	CASSSSGSPYEQYF	TGTGCCAGCAGCTCTAGCGGGTCCCCCTACGAGCAGTACTTC
NA	TRBD1	TRBV10-3	TRBJ2-3	CAISAQGDHTDTQYF	TGTGCCATCAGTGCACAGGGGGATCACACAGATACGCAGTATTTT
NA	NA	TRBV29-1	TRBJ2-1	CSAIGLRGSRDEQFF	TGCAGCGCCATTGGGCTCAGGGGTTCTAGGGATGAGCAGTTCTTC
NA	NA	TRBV11-1	TRBJ2-7	CASSLYRADYEQYF	TGTGCCAGCAGCTTATACAGGGCCGACTACGAGCAGTACTTC